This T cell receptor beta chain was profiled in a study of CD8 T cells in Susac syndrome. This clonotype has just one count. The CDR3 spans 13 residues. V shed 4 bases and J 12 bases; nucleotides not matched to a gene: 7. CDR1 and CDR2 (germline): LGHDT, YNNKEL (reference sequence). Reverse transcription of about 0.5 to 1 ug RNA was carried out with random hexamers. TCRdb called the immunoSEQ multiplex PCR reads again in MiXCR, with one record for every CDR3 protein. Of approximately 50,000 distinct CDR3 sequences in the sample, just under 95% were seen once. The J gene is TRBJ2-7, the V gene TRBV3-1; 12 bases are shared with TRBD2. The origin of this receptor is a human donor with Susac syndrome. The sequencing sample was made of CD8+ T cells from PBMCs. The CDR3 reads CASSPPSGGATYF. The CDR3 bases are TGTGCCAGCAGCCCGCCTAGCGGGGGGGCCACGTACTTC.